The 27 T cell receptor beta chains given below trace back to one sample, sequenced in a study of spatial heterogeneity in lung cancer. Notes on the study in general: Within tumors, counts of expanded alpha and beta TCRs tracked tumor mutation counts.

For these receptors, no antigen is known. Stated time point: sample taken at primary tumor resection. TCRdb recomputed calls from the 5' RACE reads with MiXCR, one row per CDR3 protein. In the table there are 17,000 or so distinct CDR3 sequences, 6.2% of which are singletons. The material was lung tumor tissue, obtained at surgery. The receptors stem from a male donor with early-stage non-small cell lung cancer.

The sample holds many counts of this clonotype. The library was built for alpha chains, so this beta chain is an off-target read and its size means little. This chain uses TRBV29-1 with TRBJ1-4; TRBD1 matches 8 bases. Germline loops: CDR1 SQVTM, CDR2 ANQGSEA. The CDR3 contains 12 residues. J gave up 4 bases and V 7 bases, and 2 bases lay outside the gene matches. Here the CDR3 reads CSATGDNEKLFF. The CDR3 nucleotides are TGCAGCGCGACAGGGGATAATGAAAAACTGTTTTTT.

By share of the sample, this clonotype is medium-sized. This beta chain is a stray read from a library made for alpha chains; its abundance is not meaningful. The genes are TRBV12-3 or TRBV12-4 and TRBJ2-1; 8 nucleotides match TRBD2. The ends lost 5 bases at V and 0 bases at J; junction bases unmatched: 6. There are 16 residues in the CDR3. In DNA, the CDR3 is TGTGCCAGCAGTGAAATAGCGGGGAGCTCCTACAATGAGCAGTTCTTC. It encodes CASSEIAGSSYNEQFF.

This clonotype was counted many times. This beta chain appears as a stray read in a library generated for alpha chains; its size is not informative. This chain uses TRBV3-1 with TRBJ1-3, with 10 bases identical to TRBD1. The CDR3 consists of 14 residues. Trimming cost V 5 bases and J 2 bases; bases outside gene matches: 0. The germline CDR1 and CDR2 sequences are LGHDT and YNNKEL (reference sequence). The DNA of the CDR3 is TGTGCCAGCAGCGGGACAGGGGCTGGAAACACCATATATTTT. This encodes CASSGTGAGNTIYF. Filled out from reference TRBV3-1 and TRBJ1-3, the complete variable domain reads DTAVSQTPKYLVTQMGNDKSIKCEQNLGHDTMYWYKQDSKKFLKIMFSYNNKELIINETVPNRFSPKSPDKAHLNLHINSLELGDSAVYFCASSGTGAGNTIYFGEGSWLTVV.

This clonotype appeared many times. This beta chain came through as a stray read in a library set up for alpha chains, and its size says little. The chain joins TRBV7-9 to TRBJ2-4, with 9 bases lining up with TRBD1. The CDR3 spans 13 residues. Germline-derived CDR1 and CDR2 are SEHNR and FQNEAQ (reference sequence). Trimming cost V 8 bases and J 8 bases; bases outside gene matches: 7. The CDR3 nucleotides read TGTGCCAGCGGAACAGGGGGCAGGGACATTCAGTACTTC. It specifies CASGTGGRDIQYF. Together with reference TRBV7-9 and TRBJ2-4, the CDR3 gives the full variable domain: DTGVSQNPRHKITKRGQNVTFRCDPISEHNRLYWYRQTLGQGPEFLTYFQNEAQLEKSRLLSDRFSAERPKGSFSTLEIQRTEQGDSAMYLCASGTGGRDIQYFGAGTRLSVL.

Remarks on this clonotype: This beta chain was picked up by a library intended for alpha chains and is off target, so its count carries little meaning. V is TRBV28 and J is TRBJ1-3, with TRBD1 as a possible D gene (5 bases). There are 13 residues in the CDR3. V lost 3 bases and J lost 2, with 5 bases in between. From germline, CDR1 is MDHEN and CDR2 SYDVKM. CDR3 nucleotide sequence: TGTGCCAGCAGTTTGGGGGCTGGAAACACCATATATTTT. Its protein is CASSLGAGNTIYF. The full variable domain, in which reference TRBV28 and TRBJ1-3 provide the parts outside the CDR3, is DVKVTQSSRYLVKRTGEKVFLECVQDMDHENMFWYRQDPGLGLRLIYFSYDVKMKEKGDIPEGYSVSREKKERFSLILESASTNQTSMYLCASSLGAGNTIYFGEGSWLTVV.

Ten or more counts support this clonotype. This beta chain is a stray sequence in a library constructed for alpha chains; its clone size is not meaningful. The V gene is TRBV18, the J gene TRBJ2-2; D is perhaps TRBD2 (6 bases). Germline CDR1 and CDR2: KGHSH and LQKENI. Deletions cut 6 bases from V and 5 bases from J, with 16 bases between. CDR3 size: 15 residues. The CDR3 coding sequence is TGTGCCAGCTCGCTCACCGAGGGACTTACCGGGGAGCTGTTTTTT. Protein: CASSLTEGLTGELFF.

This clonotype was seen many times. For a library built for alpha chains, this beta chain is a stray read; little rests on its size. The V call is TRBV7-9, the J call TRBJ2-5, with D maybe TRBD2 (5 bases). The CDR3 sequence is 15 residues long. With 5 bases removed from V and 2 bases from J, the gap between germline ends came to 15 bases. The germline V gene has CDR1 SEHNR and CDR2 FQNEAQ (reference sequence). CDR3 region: CASSLHKAGQETQYF. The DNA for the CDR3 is TGTGCCAGCAGCCTACATAAGGCGGGTCAAGAGACCCAGTACTTC.

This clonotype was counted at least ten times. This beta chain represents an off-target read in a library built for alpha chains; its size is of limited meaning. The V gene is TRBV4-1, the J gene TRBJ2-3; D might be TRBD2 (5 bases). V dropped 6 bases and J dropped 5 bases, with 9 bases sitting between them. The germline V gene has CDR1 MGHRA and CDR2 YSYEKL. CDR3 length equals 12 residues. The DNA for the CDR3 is TGCGCCAGCAGTCGGACTGGAGATACGCAGTATTTT. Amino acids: CASSRTGDTQYF.

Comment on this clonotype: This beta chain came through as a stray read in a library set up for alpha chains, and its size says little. CDR3 DNA sequence: TGTGCCATCAGTGGGGAGGGATACGTGAACACTGAAGCTTTCTTT. Amino acids: CAISGEGYVNTEAFF. The J gene is TRBJ1-1, the V gene TRBV10-3; D remains unclear. The CDR3 loop spans 15 amino acids. Germline CDR1 ENHRY, CDR2 SYGVKD. V was trimmed by 4 bases and J by 0 bases, leaving 12 bases between them.

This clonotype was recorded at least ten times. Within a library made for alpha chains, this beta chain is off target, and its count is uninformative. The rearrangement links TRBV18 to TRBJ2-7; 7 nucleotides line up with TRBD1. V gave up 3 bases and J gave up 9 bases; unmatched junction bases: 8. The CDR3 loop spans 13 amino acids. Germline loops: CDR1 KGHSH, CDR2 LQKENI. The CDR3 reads CASSPGQRAGQYF. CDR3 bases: TGTGCCAGCTCACCGGGACAGCGTGCTGGGCAGTACTTC.

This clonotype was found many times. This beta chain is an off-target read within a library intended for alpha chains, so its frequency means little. CDR3 amino acids: CASSGERGGETQYF. CDR3 nucleotides: TGTGCCAGCAGTGGAGAGCGGGGGGGTGAGACCCAGTACTTC. The chain employs TRBV2 and TRBJ2-5; 10 bases match TRBD2. The V and J ends lost 4 bases and 5 bases, in that order; junction bases with no gene match: 4. Germline assignment: CDR1 SNHLY and CDR2 FYNNEI. This CDR3 region has 14 residues.

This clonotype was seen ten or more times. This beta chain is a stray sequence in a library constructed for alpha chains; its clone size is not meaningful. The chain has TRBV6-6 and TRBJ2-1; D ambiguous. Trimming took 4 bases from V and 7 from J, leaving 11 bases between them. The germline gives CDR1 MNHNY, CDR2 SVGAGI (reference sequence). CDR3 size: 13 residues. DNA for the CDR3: TGTGCCAGCAGTTCCTGGCTTGGGAATGAGCAGTTCTTC. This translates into CASSSWLGNEQFF.

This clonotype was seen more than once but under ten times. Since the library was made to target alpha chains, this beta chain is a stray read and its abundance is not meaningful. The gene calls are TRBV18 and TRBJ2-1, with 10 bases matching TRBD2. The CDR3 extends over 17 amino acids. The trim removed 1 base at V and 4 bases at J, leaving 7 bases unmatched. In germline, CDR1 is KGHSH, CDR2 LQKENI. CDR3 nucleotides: TGTGCCAGCTCACCACTTTTAGCGGGAGGCCCTTACAATGAGCAGTTCTTC. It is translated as CASSPLLAGGPYNEQFF.

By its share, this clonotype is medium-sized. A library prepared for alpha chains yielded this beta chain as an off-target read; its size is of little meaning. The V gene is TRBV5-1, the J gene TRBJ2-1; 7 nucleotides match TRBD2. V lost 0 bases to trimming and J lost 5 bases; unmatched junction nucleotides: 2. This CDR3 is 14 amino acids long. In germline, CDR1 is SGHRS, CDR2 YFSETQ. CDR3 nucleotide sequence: TGCGCCAGCAGCTTGGAAGCGGGAAACAATGAGCAGTTCTTC. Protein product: CASSLEAGNNEQFF.

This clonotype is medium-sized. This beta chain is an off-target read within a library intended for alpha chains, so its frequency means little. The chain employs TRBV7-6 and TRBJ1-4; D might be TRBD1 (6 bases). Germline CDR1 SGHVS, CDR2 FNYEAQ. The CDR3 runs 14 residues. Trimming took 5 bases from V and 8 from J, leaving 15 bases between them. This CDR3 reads CASSRGGHQEKLFF. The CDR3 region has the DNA TGTGCCAGCAGCCGAGGGGGGCATCAAGAAAAACTGTTTTTT.

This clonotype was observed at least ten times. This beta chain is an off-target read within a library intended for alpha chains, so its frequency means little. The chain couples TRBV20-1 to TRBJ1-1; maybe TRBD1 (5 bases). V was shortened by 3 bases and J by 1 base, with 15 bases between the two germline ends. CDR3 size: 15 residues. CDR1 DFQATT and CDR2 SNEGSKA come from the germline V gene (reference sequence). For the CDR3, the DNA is TGCAGTGCTAGTATCCGGGGACCGTGGAACACTGAAGCTTTCTTT. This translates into CSASIRGPWNTEAFF.

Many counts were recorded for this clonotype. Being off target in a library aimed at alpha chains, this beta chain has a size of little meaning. CDR3 sequence reads: CASRKGDLGSPLHF. For the CDR3, the DNA is TGTGCCAGCAGGAAGGGGGACTTGGGATCACCCCTCCACTTT. The chain joins TRBV12-3 or TRBV12-4 to TRBJ1-6; a possible D gene is TRBD1 (6 bases). Trimming removed 6 bases from V and 10 bases from J, with 16 bases in between. The CDR3 runs 14 residues.

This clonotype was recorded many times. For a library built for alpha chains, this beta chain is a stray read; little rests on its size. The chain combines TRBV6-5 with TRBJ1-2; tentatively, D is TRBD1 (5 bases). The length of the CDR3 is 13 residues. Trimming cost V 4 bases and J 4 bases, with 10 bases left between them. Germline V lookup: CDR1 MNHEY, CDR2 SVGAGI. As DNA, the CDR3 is TGTGCCAGCAGTTTTACAGGTTCCTATGGCTACACCTTC. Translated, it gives CASSFTGSYGYTF.

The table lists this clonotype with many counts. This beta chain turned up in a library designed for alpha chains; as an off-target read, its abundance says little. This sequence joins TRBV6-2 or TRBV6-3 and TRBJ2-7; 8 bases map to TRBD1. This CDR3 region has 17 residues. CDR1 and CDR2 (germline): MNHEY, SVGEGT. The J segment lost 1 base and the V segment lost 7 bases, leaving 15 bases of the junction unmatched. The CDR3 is CASKRDRNASPSYEQYF. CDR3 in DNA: TGTGCCAGCAAAAGGGACAGGAACGCCTCACCTTCCTACGAGCAGTACTTC.

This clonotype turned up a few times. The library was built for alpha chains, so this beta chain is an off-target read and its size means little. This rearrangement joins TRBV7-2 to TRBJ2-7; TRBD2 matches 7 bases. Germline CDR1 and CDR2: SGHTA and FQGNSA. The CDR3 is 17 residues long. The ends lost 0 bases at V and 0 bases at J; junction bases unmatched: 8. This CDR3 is CASSLALVGTTSYEQYF. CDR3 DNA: TGTGCCAGCAGCTTAGCGCTTGTAGGGACTACCTCCTACGAGCAGTACTTC.

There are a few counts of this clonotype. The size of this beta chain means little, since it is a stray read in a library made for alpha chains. The CDR3 nucleotides are TGTGCCAGCAGTGCTCCGGGACAGGGGCGAGAGACCCAGTACTTC. Protein product: CASSAPGQGRETQYF. The V gene is TRBV6-5, the J gene TRBJ2-5, with TRBD1 identical over 10 bases. Germline-derived CDR1 and CDR2 are MNHEY and SVGAGI. The CDR3 length is 15 residues. V shed 5 bases, J shed 4 bases, and the junction held 7 bases outside the gene matches.

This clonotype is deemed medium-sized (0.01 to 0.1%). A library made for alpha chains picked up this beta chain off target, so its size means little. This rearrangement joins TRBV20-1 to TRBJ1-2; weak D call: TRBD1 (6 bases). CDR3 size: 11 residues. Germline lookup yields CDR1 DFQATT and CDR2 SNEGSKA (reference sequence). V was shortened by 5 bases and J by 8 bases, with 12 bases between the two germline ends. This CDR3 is CSASQGNGYTF. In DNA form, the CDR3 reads TGCAGTGCTTCACAGGGAAACGGCTACACCTTC.

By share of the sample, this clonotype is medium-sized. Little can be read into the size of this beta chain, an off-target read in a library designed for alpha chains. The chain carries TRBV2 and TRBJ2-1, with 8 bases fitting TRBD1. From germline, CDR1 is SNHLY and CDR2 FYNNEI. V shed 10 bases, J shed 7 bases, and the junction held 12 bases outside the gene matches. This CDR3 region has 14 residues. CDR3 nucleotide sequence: TGTGCCACGCCTCTGGGACAGGCTTTTAATGAGCAGTTCTTC. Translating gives CATPLGQAFNEQFF.

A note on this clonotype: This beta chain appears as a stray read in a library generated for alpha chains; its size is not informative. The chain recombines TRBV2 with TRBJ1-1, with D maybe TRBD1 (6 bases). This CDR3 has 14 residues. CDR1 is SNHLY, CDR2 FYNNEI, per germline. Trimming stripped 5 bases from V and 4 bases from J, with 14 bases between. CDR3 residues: CASSKRQESTEAFF. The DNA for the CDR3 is TGTGCCAGCAGTAAAAGACAGGAATCCACTGAAGCTTTCTTT.

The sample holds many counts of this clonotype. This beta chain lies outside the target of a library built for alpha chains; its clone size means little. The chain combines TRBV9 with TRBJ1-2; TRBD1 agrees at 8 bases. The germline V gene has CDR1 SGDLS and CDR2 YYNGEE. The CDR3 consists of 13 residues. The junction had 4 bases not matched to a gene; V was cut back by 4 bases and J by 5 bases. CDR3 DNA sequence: TGTGCCAGCAGCCTTGGACAGGGTTATGGCTACACCTTC. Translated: CASSLGQGYGYTF. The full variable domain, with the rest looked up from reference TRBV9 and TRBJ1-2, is DSGVTQTPKHLITATGQRVTLRCSPRSGDLSVYWYQQSLDQGLQFLIQYYNGEERAKGNILERFSAQQFPDLHSELNLSSLELGDSALYFCASSLGQGYGYTFGSGTRLTVV.

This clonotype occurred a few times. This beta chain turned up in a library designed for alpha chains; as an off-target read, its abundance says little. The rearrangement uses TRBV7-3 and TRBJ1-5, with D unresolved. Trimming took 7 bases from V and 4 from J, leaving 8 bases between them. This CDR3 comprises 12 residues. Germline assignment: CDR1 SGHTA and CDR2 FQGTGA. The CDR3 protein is CASNMGNQPQHF. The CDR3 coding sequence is TGTGCCAGCAACATGGGGAATCAGCCCCAGCATTTT.

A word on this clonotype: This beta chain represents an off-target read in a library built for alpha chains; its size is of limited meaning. In DNA, the CDR3 is TGTGCCAGTAGTATATCGGTTGGGGCAGGGGCTTATCAGCCCCAGCATTTT. This sequence encodes CASSISVGAGAYQPQHF. The rearrangement uses TRBV19 and TRBJ1-5; D may be TRBD1 (6 bases). The CDR3 sequence is 17 residues long. The V end was cut by 2 bases, the J end by 5 bases, with 19 bases between. Germline loops: CDR1 LNHDA, CDR2 SQIVND (reference sequence).